The 5 T cell receptor beta chains in this list originate from one sample, sequenced in a study of blood T cell repertoires in COVID-19. Only in-frame clones appear in the TCRdb table, and some are missing; sequencing was by immunoSEQ multiplex PCR. The sample lists 150,000 to 200,000 clones; approximately 86% were seen once. Sequences were obtained from peripheral blood. These receptors came from a man aged 65 to 79 with active or convalescent COVID-19.

The V call is TRBV6-2 or TRBV6-3, the J call TRBJ1-1; TRBD1 might be the D (6 bases). This CDR3 contains 16 residues. V was cut by 4 bases and J by 0 bases, with 15 bases left in between. Germline V gene data show CDR1 as MNHEY and CDR2 as SVGEGT. Here the CDR3 reads CASSSLQGRMNTEAFF. CDR3 DNA sequence: TGTGCCAGCAGTTCCTTACAGGGCCGCATGAACACTGAAGCTTTCTTT.

The chain recombines TRBV7-2 with TRBJ1-6; possible D gene TRBD1, 6 bases. This CDR3 is built from 15 residues. Trimming shortened V by 5 bases and J by 4 bases, and 12 bases separated the two germline ends. The germline V gene encodes CDR1 SGHTA and CDR2 FQGNSA. CDR3 sequence (DNA): TGTGCCAGCAGCCCCGGGACACCATATAATTCACCCCTCCACTTT. The encoded protein is CASSPGTPYNSPLHF.

This CDR3 reads CASSVEDRINQPQHF. The CDR3, as DNA: TGTGCCAGCAGCGTCGAGGACAGGATTAATCAGCCCCAGCATTTT. This chain connects TRBV21-1 to TRBJ1-5; the table names TRBD1, a call not compared with the DNA. TRBV21-1 is annotated as a pseudogene. This CDR3 contains 15 residues.

This clone was observed a handful of times. V usage is TRBV5-1 and J usage is TRBJ2-3, with 8 bases aligning to TRBD2. Germline V gives CDR1 SGHRS, CDR2 YFSETQ. The CDR3 has 14 amino acids. The junction had 6 bases not matched to a gene; V was cut back by 4 bases and J by 5 bases. CDR3 loop: CASSRREGGDTQYF. CDR3 DNA: TGCGCCAGCAGCCGCCGGGAGGGCGGAGATACGCAGTATTTT.

This sequence joins TRBV28 and TRBJ2-6; D ambiguous. The CDR3 covers 14 residues. V lost 10 bases and J 0 bases, leaving 10 bases between the germline ends. The germline V gene encodes CDR1 MDHEN and CDR2 SYDVKM. The DNA for the CDR3 is TGTGCCACCAACGGTCGCTCTGGGGCCAACGTCCTGACTTTC. Residues: CATNGRSGANVLTF.